A selection of T cell receptor beta chains follows, all from one sample in a study of beta chain features in type 1 diabetes. Generated by immunoSEQ multiplex PCR, the TCRdb table keeps only in-frame clones and is missing some. Of hundreds of thousands of clones in the sample, roughly 16% were seen once. Sequenced input: naive CD4+ T cells from blood. The receptors here all came from a woman aged 18-35 years in good health. Both conserved end residues are part of each CDR3. D genes are given only for firm matches. Clone size is given for some rows only: seen once, a few or many times, or a class if the clone is expanded.

clone_size j_call cdr3_length d_call v_call cdr3_aa cdr3_nt
NA TRBJ2-6 13 NA TRBV5-4 CASSLFGANVLTF TGTGCCAGCAGCTTGTTCGGGGCCAACGTCCTGACTTTC
NA TRBJ2-1 16 TRBD2 TRBV7-2 CASSLQAGDGPWEQFF TGTGCCAGCAGCTTACAAGCGGGAGATGGTCCATGGGAGCAGTTCTTC
few TRBJ2-2 14 NA TRBV4-3 CASSQRASTGELFF TGCGCCAGCAGCCAACGTGCGTCCACCGGGGAGCTGTTTTTT
NA TRBJ1-2 11 NA TRBV20-1 CSASVAPGYTF TGCAGTGCTAGTGTAGCTCCCGGCTACACCTTC
NA TRBJ2-3 17 TRBD2 TRBV7-9 CASSLGGLAVAADTQYF TGTGCCAGCAGCTTAGGGGGACTAGCGGTGGCCGCAGATACGCAGTATTTT
few TRBJ1-3 14 NA TRBV10-3 CAIRSDSSGNTIYF TGTGCCATCCGCTCGGACAGCTCTGGAAACACCATATATTTT
few TRBJ2-3 14 TRBD2 TRBV6-5 CASRAGGGADTQYF TGTGCCAGCAGAGCGGGAGGGGGGGCAGATACGCAGTATTTT
few TRBJ1-2 15 NA TRBV9 CASSAAGVFPSGYTF TGTGCCAGCAGCGCTGCAGGGGTTTTCCCCTCTGGCTACACCTTC
NA TRBJ2-5 14 NA TRBV9 CASSVDLVRETQYF TGTGCCAGCAGCGTAGATCTAGTTAGGGAGACCCAGTACTTC
NA TRBJ2-1 16 TRBD2 TRBV10-3 CAISSSGRGSYNEQFF TGTGCCATCAGTTCTAGCGGGAGGGGCTCCTACAATGAGCAGTTCTTC
few TRBJ2-4 14 NA TRBV6-5 CASGPGRRSHIQYF TGTGCCAGTGGTCCGGGACGCAGGTCCCACATTCAGTACTTC
few TRBJ2-3 13 NA TRBV10-3 CAIRTGSTDTQYF TGTGCCATCAGGACAGGCAGCACAGATACGCAGTATTTT
NA TRBJ2-5 15 TRBD2 TRBV27 CASSPLGGSDETQYF TGTGCCAGCAGTCCGTTGGGGGGGAGTGATGAGACCCAGTACTTC
few TRBJ1-2 16 NA TRBV7-9 CASSYRQSRGNYGYTF TGTGCCAGCAGCTATAGACAGTCCAGGGGAAACTATGGCTACACCTTC
NA TRBJ2-1 13 NA TRBV7-7 CASSLAPLSRRFF TGTGCTAGCAGCCTAGCCCCCCTTAGCCGTCGGTTCTTC
NA TRBJ2-3 14 NA TRBV14 CASSQASGRDTQYF TGTGCCAGCAGCCAAGCGTCGGGGAGAGATACGCAGTATTTT
NA TRBJ2-5 16 TRBD2 TRBV5-1 CASSRSGRAIQETQYF TGCGCCAGCAGCCGGAGCGGGAGGGCCATCCAAGAGACCCAGTACTTC
few TRBJ2-1 16 TRBD2 TRBV11-2 CASSLVVLAGVGQQFF TGTGCCAGCAGCTTAGTAGTACTAGCGGGAGTAGGTCAGCAGTTCTTC
NA TRBJ2-3 15 TRBD2 TRBV9 CASRKTSGGGDTQYF TGTGCCAGCAGGAAGACTAGCGGGGGAGGAGATACGCAGTATTTT
few TRBJ2-2 15 TRBD2 TRBV9 CASRSGLADTGELFF TGTGCCAGCAGAAGCGGACTAGCTGACACCGGGGAGCTGTTTTTT
NA TRBJ2-2 14 NA TRBV28 CASSFNRYTGELFF TGTGCCAGCAGTTTTAACAGATACACCGGGGAGCTGTTTTTT
NA TRBJ2-5 12 TRBD1 TRBV29-1 CSVRTGQETQYF TGCAGCGTGCGGACAGGCCAAGAGACCCAGTACTTC
NA TRBJ1-1 13 NA TRBV9 CASSVGGQEGAFF TGTGCCAGCAGCGTCGGGGGGCAGGAAGGAGCTTTCTTT
few TRBJ2-3 16 TRBD1 TRBV27 CASSLVGQGRTDTQYF TGTGCCAGCAGTTTAGTGGGACAGGGGAGGACAGATACGCAGTATTTT
NA TRBJ2-5 15 NA TRBV27 CASSSSPGDRETQYF TGTGCCAGCAGTAGCTCGCCAGGGGACCGGGAGACCCAGTACTTC
few TRBJ2-1 13 NA TRBV28 CASSFPYGSEQFF TGTGCCAGCAGTTTCCCCTACGGGAGTGAGCAGTTCTTC
NA TRBJ1-4 14 NA TRBV5-1 CASSLGRVREKLFF TGCGCCAGCAGCTTGGGGCGTGTGCGTGAAAAACTGTTTTTT
NA TRBJ1-5 13 NA TRBV6-6 CASSYLGVQPQHF TGTGCCAGCAGTTACTTGGGGGTTCAGCCCCAGCATTTT
few TRBJ2-7 13 NA TRBV28 CASSRVASYEQYF TGTGCCAGCAGCCGGGTCGCGAGTTACGAGCAGTACTTC
NA TRBJ2-3 16 TRBD2 TRBV7-9 CASSLGLAGFSDTQYF TGTGCCAGCAGCTTAGGACTAGCGGGATTTTCAGATACGCAGTATTTT
few TRBJ2-5 15 TRBD2 TRBV7-2 CASSQRSGGRETQYF TGTGCCAGCAGCCAACGATCCGGCGGGAGAGAGACCCAGTACTTC
few TRBJ2-2 14 NA TRBV7-2 CASSLIRNTGELFF TGTGCCAGCAGCTTAATACGGAACACCGGGGAGCTGTTTTTT
few TRBJ2-3 15 TRBD2 TRBV4-3 CASSQGLAGVDTQYF TGCGCCAGCAGCCAAGGACTAGCGGGAGTGGATACGCAGTATTTT
NA TRBJ2-7 11 NA TRBV20-1 CSAIVVYEQYF TGCAGTGCTATAGTCGTCTACGAGCAGTACTTC
NA TRBJ2-7 13 TRBD2 TRBV5-4 CASSLTSGDEQYF TGTGCCAGCAGCTTGACTAGCGGAGACGAGCAGTACTTC
NA TRBJ2-2 14 TRBD1 TRBV19 CASQDRGDTGELFF TGTGCCAGTCAGGACAGGGGTGACACCGGGGAGCTGTTTTTT
few TRBJ1-4 14 NA TRBV7-8 CASSSRDGVEKLFF TGTGCCAGCAGCTCCCGGGACGGCGTTGAAAAACTGTTTTTT
few TRBJ2-3 17 NA TRBV9 CASSVARSVSSTDTQYF TGTGCCAGCAGCGTAGCTAGGTCTGTTTCTAGCACAGATACGCAGTATTTT
many TRBJ2-7 13 NA TRBV7-9 CASSGTVYYEQYF TGTGCCAGCAGCGGGACGGTATACTACGAGCAGTACTTC
NA TRBJ2-7 12 NA TRBV15 CATSRAHYEQYF TGTGCCACCAGCAGAGCCCATTACGAGCAGTACTTC
NA TRBJ2-1 17 TRBD2 TRBV10-3 CAISESGTSVTYNEQFF TGTGCCATCAGTGAGTCGGGGACTAGCGTCACCTACAATGAGCAGTTCTTC
few TRBJ1-1 15 NA TRBV18 CASSPPGRMNTEAFF TGTGCCAGCTCACCACCGGGACGGATGAACACTGAAGCTTTCTTT
few TRBJ2-7 13 NA TRBV10-3 CAISPAVSYEQYF TGTGCCATCAGCCCAGCAGTCTCCTACGAGCAGTACTTC
NA TRBJ1-1 12 NA TRBV29-1 CSVEVGQGEAFF TGCAGCGTTGAAGTAGGGCAGGGGGAAGCTTTCTTT
few TRBJ2-5 13 NA TRBV7-2 CASSLGQGGTQYF TGTGCCAGCAGCTTAGGCCAGGGGGGGACCCAGTACTTC
few TRBJ1-1 12 NA TRBV6-5 CASSPQGAEAFF TGTGCCAGCAGTCCACAGGGAGCTGAAGCTTTCTTT
NA TRBJ2-2 17 TRBD2 TRBV27 CASSSGSGRGNTGELFF TGTGCCAGCAGTTCGGGTAGCGGGAGAGGTAACACCGGGGAGCTGTTTTTT
NA TRBJ1-2 16 NA TRBV7-9 CASTHRPTGGTDGYTF TGTGCCAGCACCCATAGGCCGACGGGTGGGACGGATGGCTACACCTTC
NA TRBJ2-1 18 TRBD2 TRBV5-8 CASSGKLAGILSYNEQFF TGTGCCAGCTCCGGGAAACTAGCGGGAATTCTCTCCTACAATGAGCAGTTCTTC
NA TRBJ2-7 15 TRBD2 TRBV7-2 CASSPERGSSYEQYF TGTGCCAGCAGCCCCGAGCGGGGCAGCTCCTACGAGCAGTACTTC
many TRBJ2-5 13 NA TRBV2 CASSLDGQETQYF TGTGCCAGCAGTCTTGACGGCCAAGAGACCCAGTACTTC